Given below is one TCR beta chain in context. TCRdb's table, derived via immunoSEQ multiplex PCR, lists solely in-frame clones and lacks some. The table records roughly 180,000 clones, approximately 89% of them present only once. Cohort placement rested on clinical history that participants reported themselves. Germline V gene sequence: CDR1 MNHEY, CDR2 SVGAGI. CDR3 length: 14 amino acids. The V end lost 0 bases, the J end lost 6 bases, and 11 bases lay between the germline ends. These data are taken from a study of blood T cell repertoires in COVID-19. Study information: There were acute and convalescent COVID-19 samples, and they came from the United States, Italy and Spain.

This chain uses TRBV6-5 with TRBJ1-2; no clear D gene. The TCR originated in a man aged 40-50 years who had recovered from COVID-19. The sample taken for sequencing was PBMCs or T cells enriched from blood (not recorded which). The CDR3 protein is CASSYSGLPHGYTF. The CDR3 DNA is TGTGCCAGCAGTTACTCGGGCTTGCCCCATGGCTACACCTTC.